This record concerns one T cell receptor (beta chain) sequence. What it recognizes is unknown. The sample originates from a study of cytomegalovirus exposure and HLA in healthy donors. Study information: The roughly 120 validation repertoires used the same platform as the approximately 670 first-cohort repertoires (as reported by a later analysis). Study-wide results and limits: Subsequent analysis found a tendency for first-cohort TCR clusters to co-occur within the 120 or so validation repertoires. Rarity characterized most TCR sequences, yet some public TCRs appeared in many donors. According to the study, 150 to 200 TCR beta chains were cytomegalovirus-associated.

TCRdb's table, derived via immunoSEQ multiplex PCR, lists solely in-frame clones and lacks some. The data contain around 150,000 clones, 84% of them singletons. Germline CDR1 and CDR2: SEHNR and FQNEAQ (reference sequence). The CDR3 has 13 residues. V lost 3 bases and J 7 bases, leaving 12 bases between the germline ends. The receptor was isolated from a man aged 25-45 years in good health and CMV-seropositive. V usage is TRBV7-9 and J usage is TRBJ1-2; D is undetermined. The material sequenced was PBMCs. As DNA, the CDR3 is TGTGCCAGCAGCTTTCCCCCACCGGGTGGCTACACCTTC. Translating it yields CASSFPPPGGYTF.